The entry below gives a single T cell receptor (beta chain) sequence along with its context. No antigen is known for it. The record originates from a study of cytomegalovirus exposure and HLA in healthy donors. The wider study: Among roughly 190 million T cells, an earlier analysis found 90 million to 130 million unique TCR beta sequences. Study findings and constraints: A link between a missense DCLRE1C variant and TCR beta V- and J-gene trimming emerged from a later analysis. 87-base-pair reads could not separate some V segments, including TRBV6-2 and TRBV6-3.

The CDR3 loop spans 14 amino acids. V lost 7 bases and J lost 8, with 20 bases in between. CDR1 and CDR2 (germline): MNHNY, SVGAGI (reference sequence). Use of 60 Vbeta and 13 Jbeta primers characterized the PCR. Sequenced by immunoSEQ multiplex PCR; TCRdb stores in-frame clones only, minus some. The table includes about 120,000 clones, about 75% detected once. The sequence came from a woman aged 40 to 50 in good health and CMV-seropositive. The chain links TRBV6-6 to TRBJ1-1; D ambiguous. What was sequenced was PBMCs. This CDR3 is CASTDSQLRGEAFF. The CDR3, as DNA: TGTGCCAGCACGGACTCCCAGTTGAGAGGGGAAGCTTTCTTT.